Following are 20 T cell receptor beta chains from one sample sequenced in a study of lymphopenia after photon versus proton radiotherapy. The table came from immunoSEQ multiplex PCR; TCRdb's copy has only in-frame clones and leaves some out. The profile covers 25,000 to 35,000 clones, with 85% to 90% appearing a single time and 6.6% taken by the ten largest. Sample: peripheral blood, taken from a patient treated with proton-based radiotherapy. All receptors derive from a woman in her 70s with pancreatic cancer. Some clones in this sample may be carry-over from other donors' samples.

The J gene is TRBJ2-7, the V gene TRBV11-2; 11 positions agree with TRBD2. CDR1 SGHAT and CDR2 FQNNGV come from the germline V gene. The junction had 6 bases not matched to a gene; V was cut back by 5 bases and J by 12 bases. This CDR3 spans 12 amino acids. CDR3 protein: CASSPGLADRYF. Here the CDR3 DNA reads TGTGCCAGCAGCCCGGGACTAGCGGACCGGTACTTC.

The V and J genes are TRBV9 and TRBJ2-1; TRBD1 matches at 9 bases. Germline loops: CDR1 SGDLS, CDR2 YYNGEE. The junction had 3 bases not matched to a gene; V was cut back by 3 bases and J by 8 bases. CDR3 size: 13 residues. The CDR3 region is CASSGDRDYEQFF. CDR3 sequence (DNA): TGTGCCAGCAGCGGGGACAGGGATTATGAGCAGTTCTTC.

This clone turned up a few times. The chain has TRBV11-3 and TRBJ1-6, with 7 positions matching TRBD1. The trim removed 4 bases at V and 7 bases at J, leaving 4 bases unmatched. There are 14 residues in the CDR3. Germline assignment: CDR1 SGHNT and CDR2 YENEEA. The CDR3 loop is CASSSGTVNSPLHF. CDR3 nucleotide sequence: TGTGCCAGCAGCTCCGGGACAGTAAATTCACCCCTCCACTTT.

This clone has a single count. This chain connects TRBV27 to TRBJ2-7; TRBD1 matches at 8 bases. The CDR3 runs 17 residues. V lost 0 bases to trimming and J lost 3 bases; unmatched junction nucleotides: 10. Per the germline V gene, CDR1 is MNHEY and CDR2 is SMNVEV (reference sequence). The CDR3 DNA sequence: TGTGCCAGCAGTTTATCACCGACAGGGGTAAGCGACTACGAGCAGTACTTC. Translated: CASSLSPTGVSDYEQYF.

This rearrangement joins TRBV28 to TRBJ2-7; the match to TRBD2 covers 9 bases. J was trimmed by 9 bases and V by 6 bases; bases with no gene match: 9. The length of the CDR3 is 13 residues. Germline V gene sequence: CDR1 MDHEN, CDR2 SYDVKM. In DNA form, the CDR3 reads TGTGCCAGCAGGGGTACTAGCGGGCCCGGGCAGTACTTC. This translates into CASRGTSGPGQYF. Drawing the rest from reference TRBV28 and TRBJ2-7, the complete variable domain is DVKVTQSSRYLVKRTGEKVFLECVQDMDHENMFWYRQDPGLGLRLIYFSYDVKMKEKGDIPEGYSVSREKKERFSLILESASTNQTSMYLCASRGTSGPGQYFGPGTRLTVT.

This clone appeared a single time. The chain couples TRBV28 to TRBJ2-7; D might be TRBD1 (6 bases). There are 16 residues in the CDR3. Per germline, CDR1 MDHEN and CDR2 SYDVKM. V gave up 1 base and J gave up 5 bases, with 18 bases separating them. The CDR3 coding sequence is TGTGCCAGCAGTTTATTATGGGTTACAGGGAGAAACGAGCAGTACTTC. Translated: CASSLLWVTGRNEQYF.

The chain couples TRBV6-1 to TRBJ1-2; D is unresolved. Germline lookup yields CDR1 MNHNS and CDR2 SASEGT. This CDR3 contains 14 residues. V was trimmed by 7 bases and J by 2 bases, leaving 14 bases between them. Here the CDR3 reads CASKGKEGNYGYTF. DNA for the CDR3: TGTGCCAGCAAGGGCAAAGAAGGGAACTATGGCTACACCTTC.

The rearrangement joins TRBV28 to TRBJ1-5, with D perhaps matching TRBD1 (5 bases). CDR3 length: 14 residues. Germline V gives CDR1 MDHEN, CDR2 SYDVKM. V lost 5 bases and J lost 6, with 14 bases in between. This CDR3 is CASSGVEGRQPQHF. The CDR3 coding sequence is TGTGCCAGCAGTGGGGTAGAGGGACGTCAGCCCCAGCATTTT.

This clone was seen only once. The chain uses TRBV15 and TRBJ2-3, with D perhaps matching TRBD1 (5 bases). The CDR3 contains 16 residues. Germline CDR1 LNHNV, CDR2 YYDKDF (reference sequence). V lost 1 base to trimming and J lost 2 bases, with 13 bases between them. In DNA form, the CDR3 reads TGTGCCACCAGCAGAGGGGGCCCCGACTCCACAGATACGCAGTATTTT. Amino acids: CATSRGGPDSTDTQYF.

Written as DNA, the CDR3 is TGCGCCAGCAGCTTGTCCGCAGGGGGTATGTCCTACGAGCAGTACTTC. Translated, it gives CASSLSAGGMSYEQYF. The J gene is TRBJ2-7, the V gene TRBV5-1; TRBD1 aligns across 7 bases. Trimming at V came to 1 base and at J to 1 base, leaving 8 bases not matched to a gene. CDR3 length equals 16 residues. Germline V gene sequence: CDR1 SGHRS, CDR2 YFSETQ.

This clone has a single count. The V gene is TRBV7-3, the J gene TRBJ2-3, with 15 positions matching TRBD2. The V segment lost 5 bases and the J segment 3 bases; nucleotides outside the gene matches: 3. CDR1 and CDR2 (germline): SGHTA, FQGTGA. This CDR3 is built from 16 residues. In DNA, the CDR3 is TGTGCCAGCAGCCCAGGGACTAGCGGGAGGACAGATACGCAGTATTTT. It yields the protein CASSPGTSGRTDTQYF.

This clone has a handful of counts. CDR3: CASSIKQTSNQPQHF. In DNA, the CDR3 is TGTGCCAGTAGTATAAAACAGACCAGCAATCAGCCCCAGCATTTT. The chain employs TRBV19 and TRBJ1-5; D gene ambiguous. Germline assignment: CDR1 LNHDA and CDR2 SQIVND (reference sequence). V gave up 2 bases and J gave up 1 base, with 9 bases separating them. The CDR3 extends over 15 amino acids.

This chain joins TRBV30 and TRBJ2-5, with TRBD2 matching 13 bases. CDR1 is GTSNPN and CDR2 is SVGIG in the germline V gene (reference sequence). V lost 4 bases to trimming and J lost 2 bases; unmatched junction nucleotides: 7. The CDR3 totals 16 residues. In nucleotides, the CDR3 is TGTGCCTGGACACCGGGACTAGCGGGGTCACAAGAGACCCAGTACTTC. It translates to CAWTPGLAGSQETQYF.

This rearrangement joins TRBV10-3 to TRBJ2-7; D is uncertain. This CDR3 is 16 amino acids long. CDR1 and CDR2 from the germline V gene are ENHRY and SYGVKD. Deletions cut 3 bases from V and 2 bases from J, with 17 bases between. Here the CDR3 reads CAISDFAAGVTYEQYF. The CDR3 DNA is TGTGCCATCAGTGACTTTGCGGCAGGCGTCACCTACGAGCAGTACTTC.

CDR3 sequence (DNA): TGTGCCTGGAGCCCTGGACTAGCGAAAGAAGAGACCCAGTACTTC. Protein product: CAWSPGLAKEETQYF. This rearrangement joins TRBV30 to TRBJ2-5; TRBD2 matches 9 bases. CDR1 and CDR2 from the germline V gene are GTSNPN and SVGIG (reference sequence). This CDR3 region has 15 residues. V was clipped by 3 bases and J by 3 bases; unmatched bases: 8. The variable domain in full, with the rest retrieved from reference TRBV30 and TRBJ2-5, is SQTIHQWPATLVQPVGSPLSLECTVEGTSNPNLYWYRQAAGRGLQLLFYSVGIGQISSEVPQNLSASRPQDRQFILSSKKLLLSDSGFYLCAWSPGLAKEETQYFGPGTRLLVL.

The chain recombines TRBV9 with TRBJ1-1; a possible D gene is TRBD1 (5 bases). This CDR3 is 14 amino acids long. V lost 2 bases, J lost 4 bases, and 12 bases lay in between. CDR1 is SGDLS, CDR2 YYNGEE, per germline. The CDR3 DNA is TGTGCCAGCAGCGTTCAGGGACTGGGCACTGAAGCTTTCTTT. It is translated as CASSVQGLGTEAFF. The full variable domain, completed using reference TRBV9 and TRBJ1-1, is DSGVTQTPKHLITATGQRVTLRCSPRSGDLSVYWYQQSLDQGLQFLIQYYNGEERAKGNILERFSAQQFPDLHSELNLSSLELGDSALYFCASSVQGLGTEAFFGQGTRLTVV.

The chain is built from TRBV5-1 and TRBJ2-2, with D possibly being TRBD1 (5 bases). This CDR3 has 14 amino acids. Trimming left V 5 bases short and J 0 bases short, with 8 bases between. Germline CDR1 and CDR2: SGHRS and YFSETQ. Here the CDR3 reads CASRTAANTGELFF. CDR3 in DNA: TGCGCCAGCAGGACAGCCGCGAACACCGGGGAGCTGTTTTTT. The entire variable domain, with the rest obtained from reference TRBV5-1 and TRBJ2-2, is as follows: KAGVTQTPRYLIKTRGQQVTLSCSPISGHRSVSWYQQTPGQGLQFLFEYFSETQRNKGNFPGRFSGRQFSNSRSEMNVSTLELGDSALYLCASRTAANTGELFFGEGSRLTVL.

This clone appeared once. The rearrangement links TRBV25-1 to TRBJ2-7; 9 bases agree with TRBD1. CDR3 length: 13 residues. Unmatched junction bases numbered 3, after V lost 6 bases and J lost 3 bases. Germline V gene sequence: CDR1 MGHDK, CDR2 SYGVNS. CDR3 bases: TGTGCCAGCAGAAAGACAGGGGGCTACGAGCAGTACTTC. This gives the protein CASRKTGGYEQYF.

This clone has only one observation. V is TRBV29-1 and J is TRBJ2-7; 7 bases are shared with TRBD1. J gave up 4 bases and V 0 bases, and 3 bases lay outside the gene matches. Germline V gene lookup returns CDR1 SQVTM and CDR2 ANQGSEA. This CDR3 spans 13 amino acids. This CDR3 is CSVEESRGYEQYF. DNA for the CDR3: TGCAGCGTTGAAGAAAGCAGGGGGTACGAGCAGTACTTC.

The chain links TRBV28 to TRBJ1-3; TRBD1 matches at 10 bases. J lost 0 bases, V lost 5 bases, and 13 bases had no gene match. The CDR3 consists of 19 residues. CDR1 MDHEN and CDR2 SYDVKM come from the germline V gene. Written as DNA, the CDR3 is TGTGCCAGCAGTCCTGTCCCGGGACAGGGGATGGGCTCTGGAAACACCATATATTTT. Its protein is CASSPVPGQGMGSGNTIYF. Complete variable domain (other parts from reference TRBV28 and TRBJ1-3): DVKVTQSSRYLVKRTGEKVFLECVQDMDHENMFWYRQDPGLGLRLIYFSYDVKMKEKGDIPEGYSVSREKKERFSLILESASTNQTSMYLCASSPVPGQGMGSGNTIYFGEGSWLTVV.